Listed below are T cell receptor beta chains from one sample, sequenced in a study of T cells in Graves' hyperthyroidism and ophthalmopathy. TCRdb re-called the multiplex PCR reads through MiXCR, storing one row per CDR3 protein. The repertoire includes fewer than 200,000 distinct CDR3 sequences, over 8% of them detected once, and approximately 24% sits in the top ten. Sequencing used blood. The receptors shown here come from a woman aged 18-30 years with Graves' hyperthyroidism that later progressed to Graves' ophthalmopathy. The CDR3 runs from the conserved cysteine through the conserved F or W. The order of the fields is V gene, J gene, D gene, clone size, CDR3 protein, CDR3 DNA. The D gene is left open where the match is weak. Clone size is not always given. Where it is, it says once, few, many or a class for expanded clones.

>TRBV9|TRBJ1-1|NA|few
CASSPRGDMNTEAFF
TGTGCCAGCAGCCCCCGTGGGGACATGAACACTGAAGCTTTCTTT
>TRBV3-1|TRBJ1-4|TRBD1|NA
CASSQDVRTGVEKLFF
TGTGCCAGCAGCCAAGATGTACGGACAGGGGTTGAAAAACTGTTTTTT
>TRBV30|TRBJ2-3|TRBD1|few
CAWSTQGSTDTQYF
TGTGCCTGGAGCACACAGGGGAGCACAGATACGCAGTATTTT
>TRBV15|TRBJ2-1|NA|few
CATSRSPQDEQFF
TGTGCCACCAGCAGATCCCCACAGGACGAGCAGTTCTTC
>TRBV6-1|TRBJ2-2|NA|many
CASSVNTGELFF
TGTGCCAGCAGCGTGAACACCGGGGAGCTGTTTTTT
>TRBV9|TRBJ2-6|NA|NA
CASSAPRLVLTF
TGTGCCAGCAGCGCCCCGAGGCTGGTCCTGACTTTC
>TRBV19|TRBJ1-1|NA|many
CASSIVSVDTEAFF
TGTGCCAGTAGTATAGTTTCGGTAGACACTGAAGCTTTCTTT
>TRBV7-2|TRBJ2-7|NA|NA
CASSLASRNPSYEQYF
TGTGCCAGCAGCTTAGCATCGAGGAACCCCTCCTACGAGCAGTACTTC
>TRBV5-1|TRBJ2-1|NA|many
CASSLVGGPSYNEQFF
TGCGCCAGCAGCTTGGTAGGCGGGCCTAGCTACAATGAGCAGTTCTTC
>TRBV11-3|TRBJ2-3|NA|many
CARTDTQYF
TGTGCCCGGACAGATACGCAGTATTTT
>TRBV28|TRBJ1-1|NA|many
CASSSGGGADTEAFF
TGTGCCAGCAGTTCGGGGGGGGGCGCGGACACTGAAGCTTTCTTT
>TRBV7-6|TRBJ2-3|TRBD2|many
CASSLGLAGDPSQYF
TGTGCCAGCAGCTTAGGACTAGCTGGAGATCCCTCGCAGTATTTT
>TRBV19|TRBJ1-5|TRBD1|NA
CASSIFRGGNQPQHF
TGTGCCAGTAGTATCTTCAGGGGGGGCAATCAGCCCCAGCATTTT
>TRBV18|TRBJ1-5|NA|many
CASSPTLDQPQHF
TGTGCCAGCTCACCGACTTTAGATCAGCCCCAGCATTTT
>TRBV11-2|TRBJ1-1|TRBD1|many
CASRKTGAGSTEAFF
TGTGCCAGCAGGAAGACAGGGGCTGGGAGCACTGAAGCTTTCTTT
>TRBV5-4|TRBJ1-1|NA|NA
CASSPAGFMNTEAFF
TGTGCCAGCAGCCCAGCGGGTTTTATGAACACTGAAGCTTTCTTT
>TRBV19|TRBJ2-7|NA|many
CASSISATSLYEQYF
TGTGCCAGTAGTATATCGGCCACGAGCCTATACGAGCAGTACTTC
>TRBV11-1|TRBJ1-1|TRBD1|NA
CASSPPTGFVIEAFF
TGTGCCAGCAGCCCGCCGACAGGGTTCGTTATTGAAGCTTTCTTT
>TRBV27|TRBJ1-4|NA|many
CASRGATNEKLFF
TGTGCCAGCAGGGGTGCAACTAATGAAAAACTGTTTTTT
>TRBV5-1|TRBJ2-3|TRBD2|many
CASSSGTSGKTDTQYF
TGCGCCAGCAGCTCGGGGACTAGCGGGAAGACAGATACGCAGTATTTT
>TRBV3-1|TRBJ2-1|NA|many
CASSQTRPSYNEQFF
TGTGCCAGCAGCCAAACGCGTCCCTCCTACAATGAGCAGTTCTTC
>TRBV27|TRBJ2-1|NA|many
CASSLSFRVPYNEQFF
TGTGCCAGCAGTTTATCCTTCAGGGTGCCCTACAATGAGCAGTTCTTC
>TRBV3-1|TRBJ1-3|NA|few
CASSPVGSGNTIYF
TGTGCCAGCAGCCCTGTGGGGTCTGGAAACACCATATATTTT
>TRBV19|TRBJ2-3|TRBD1|few
CASSPDRGTRDTQYF
TGTGCCAGTAGTCCCGACAGGGGGACAAGGGATACGCAGTATTTT
>TRBV6-1|TRBJ1-5|TRBD1|many
CASSLQQGLPQPQHF
TGTGCCAGCAGCCTCCAACAGGGGTTGCCTCAGCCCCAGCATTTT
>TRBV7-3|TRBJ2-1|TRBD2|few
CASSLAGGPRNEQFF
TGTGCCAGCAGCTTAGCGGGGGGGCCTCGGAATGAGCAGTTCTTC
>TRBV27|TRBJ1-4|NA|many
CASMGPRMEKLFF
TGTGCCAGCATGGGGCCGCGCATGGAAAAACTGTTTTTT
>TRBV30|TRBJ2-7|TRBD2|many
CASYSGTSGLSSYEQYF
TGTGCCTCGTATTCCGGGACTAGCGGGTTAAGCTCCTACGAGCAGTACTTC
>TRBV19|TRBJ2-7|TRBD1|few
CASSNRDRVYEQYF
TGTGCCAGTAGCAACCGGGACAGAGTCTACGAGCAGTACTTC
>TRBV7-2|TRBJ2-7|NA|many
CASSLWWQGLNYEQYF
TGTGCCAGCAGCTTGTGGTGGCAGGGCCTGAACTACGAGCAGTACTTC
>TRBV12-3/TRBV12-4|TRBJ1-1|NA|many
CASSFNRGDQNTEAFF
TGTGCCAGCAGTTTTAATAGAGGGGACCAGAACACTGAAGCTTTCTTT
>TRBV2|TRBJ1-5|NA|many
CASRGWDQPQHF
TGTGCCAGCAGGGGCTGGGACCAGCCCCAGCATTTT
>TRBV3-1|TRBJ1-4|NA|few
CASSQMGREKLFF
TGTGCCAGCAGCCAAATGGGTAGGGAAAAACTGTTTTTT
>TRBV9|TRBJ1-2|NA|many
CASSVALAHGDGYTF
TGTGCCAGCAGCGTAGCTCTAGCCCACGGGGATGGCTACACCTTC
>TRBV7-8|TRBJ2-3|TRBD2|many
CASSPRASGGAADTQYF
TGTGCCAGCAGCCCTCGTGCTAGCGGGGGGGCGGCAGATACGCAGTATTTT
>TRBV6-1|TRBJ1-1|TRBD1|many
CASRDRATEAFF
TGTGCCAGCAGGGACAGGGCCACTGAAGCTTTCTTT
>TRBV29-1|TRBJ2-5|NA|many
CSGVWGLETQYF
TGCAGCGGCGTATGGGGGTTAGAGACCCAGTACTTC
>TRBV7-2|TRBJ2-5|NA|many
CASSLADGFQGTQYF
TGTGCCAGCAGCCTGGCTGACGGCTTCCAAGGGACCCAGTACTTC
>TRBV7-2|TRBJ2-5|TRBD2|many
CASSKGLAVETQYF
TGTGCCAGCAGCAAGGGACTAGCAGTAGAGACCCAGTACTTC
>TRBV10-3|TRBJ2-7|TRBD1|NA
CAISESRQGTYEQYF
TGTGCCATCAGTGAGTCCCGACAGGGGACCTACGAGCAGTACTTC
>TRBV12-3/TRBV12-4|TRBJ2-7|TRBD2|NA
CASRAGAIYEQYF
TGTGCCAGCAGAGCGGGGGCCATCTACGAGCAGTACTTC
>TRBV14|TRBJ1-4|NA|NA
CASSQDPPILRGNEKLFF
TGTGCCAGCAGCCAAGACCCACCTATCCTTCGAGGGAATGAAAAACTGTTTTTT
>TRBV10-3|TRBJ1-6|NA|many
CAISGSSSNSPLHF
TGTGCCATCAGTGGGTCCTCCTCTAATTCACCCCTCCACTTT
>TRBV20-1|TRBJ2-7|NA|few
CSARAGSGFVYEQYF
TGCAGTGCTAGGGCTGGGTCGGGTTTTGTTTACGAGCAGTACTTC
>TRBV20-1|TRBJ1-5|TRBD1|many
CSARDRGTGNQPQHF
TGCAGTGCTAGAGATAGGGGGACAGGGAATCAGCCCCAGCATTTT
>TRBV30|TRBJ1-2|NA|many
CAWDTVGGYGYTF
TGTGCCTGGGATACCGTGGGTGGCTATGGCTACACCTTC
>TRBV7-7|TRBJ2-7|TRBD2|few
CASSPGLATEQYF
TGTGCCAGCAGCCCAGGACTAGCCACGGAGCAGTACTTC
>TRBV7-9|TRBJ2-1|TRBD1|few
CASSPGTGGEFF
TGTGCCAGCAGCCCCGGGACAGGGGGGGAGTTCTTC
>TRBV3-1|TRBJ2-7|TRBD2|NA
CASSRGLAGVGEQYF
TGTGCCAGCAGCCGAGGACTAGCGGGAGTGGGCGAGCAGTACTTC
>TRBV11-2|TRBJ2-5|NA|many
CASSLDLYKREETQYF
TGTGCCAGCAGCTTAGATCTATATAAAAGAGAAGAGACCCAGTACTTC
>TRBV6-1|TRBJ2-7|NA|NA
CASSESSGLYEQYF
TGTGCCAGCAGTGAATCGTCGGGGCTCTACGAGCAGTACTTC
>TRBV2|TRBJ1-2|TRBD1|many
CASSELGDRRENGYTF
TGTGCCAGCAGTGAATTAGGGGACAGACGAGAAAATGGCTACACCTTC